This TCR beta chain was sequenced in a study of CD8 T cells in Susac syndrome. Trimming pared 1 base from V and 3 bases from J, leaving 9 bases between. This CDR3 contains 14 residues. Germline V gene data show CDR1 as SEHNR and CDR2 as FQNEAQ (reference sequence). Reverse transcription of roughly 0.45 to 1 ug RNA was carried out with random hexamers. TCRdb re-analysed the immunoSEQ multiplex PCR reads in MiXCR, keeping a single row per CDR3 protein. Of around 140,000 distinct CDR3 sequences listed, roughly 80% were seen once; the top ten hold 0.5% to 0.65%. Sequencing of TCR beta, carried out with a high-throughput approach, was applied to CD8+ and CD4+ T cells from the blood.

The sample comprised CD8+ T cells from PBMCs. The chain uses TRBV7-9 and TRBJ1-2; D not certain. This receptor was obtained from a human donor with multiple sclerosis. The CDR3 DNA sequence: TGTGCCAGCAGCTTAGATCTGGAGCACTATGGCTACACCTTC. Protein: CASSLDLEHYGYTF.